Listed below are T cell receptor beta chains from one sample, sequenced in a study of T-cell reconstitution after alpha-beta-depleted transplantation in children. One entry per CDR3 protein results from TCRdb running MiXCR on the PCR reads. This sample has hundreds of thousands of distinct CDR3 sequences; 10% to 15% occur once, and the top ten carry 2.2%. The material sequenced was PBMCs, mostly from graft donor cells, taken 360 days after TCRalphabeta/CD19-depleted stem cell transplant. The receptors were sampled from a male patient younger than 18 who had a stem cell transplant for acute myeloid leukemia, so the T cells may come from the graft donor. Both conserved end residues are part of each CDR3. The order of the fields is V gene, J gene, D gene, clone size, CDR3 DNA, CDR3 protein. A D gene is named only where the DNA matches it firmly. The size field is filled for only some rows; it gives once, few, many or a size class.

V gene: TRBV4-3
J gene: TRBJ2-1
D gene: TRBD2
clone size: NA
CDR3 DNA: TGCGCCAGCAGCCAAGATAGGTTTTTAGCGGGAGCGGGGAATGAGCAGTTCTTC
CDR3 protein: CASSQDRFLAGAGNEQFF

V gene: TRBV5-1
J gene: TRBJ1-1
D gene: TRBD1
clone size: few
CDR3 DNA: TGCGCCAGCAGCTCGGGACAGGGGGACACTGAAGCTTTCTTT
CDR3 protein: CASSSGQGDTEAFF

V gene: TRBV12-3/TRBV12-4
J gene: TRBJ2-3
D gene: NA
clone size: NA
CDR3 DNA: TGTGCCAGCAGTTTAAGACTAGACCCTACACTCACAGATACGCAGTATTTT
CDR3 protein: CASSLRLDPTLTDTQYF

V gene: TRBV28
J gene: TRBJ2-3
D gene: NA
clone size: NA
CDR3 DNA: TGTGCCAGCAGTTTAGTGGGGGCAGCAGTTACGCAGTATTTT
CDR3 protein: CASSLVGAAVTQYF

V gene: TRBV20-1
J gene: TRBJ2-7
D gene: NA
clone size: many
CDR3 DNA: TGCAGTGTAGCAACGACTCCCACCTACGAGCAGTACTTC
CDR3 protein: CSVATTPTYEQYF

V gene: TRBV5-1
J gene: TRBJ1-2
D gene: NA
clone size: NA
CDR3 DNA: TGCGCCAGCAGCTTGGCCCCTCCTTACACCTTC
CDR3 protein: CASSLAPPYTF

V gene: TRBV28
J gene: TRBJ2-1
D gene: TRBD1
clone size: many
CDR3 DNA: TGTGCCAGCACCCTGACAGGGGGCAATGAGCAGTTCTTC
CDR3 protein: CASTLTGGNEQFF

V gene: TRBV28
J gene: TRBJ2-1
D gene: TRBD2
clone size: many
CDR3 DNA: TGTGCCAGCAGGCCACCGGGACTAGCGGGAGGTGAGCAGTTCTTC
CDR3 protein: CASRPPGLAGGEQFF

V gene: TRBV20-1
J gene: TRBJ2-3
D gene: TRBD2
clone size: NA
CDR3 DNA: TGCAGTTCAAACGCGGGAGGGCCCGCAGATACGCAGTATTTT
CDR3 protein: CSSNAGGPADTQYF

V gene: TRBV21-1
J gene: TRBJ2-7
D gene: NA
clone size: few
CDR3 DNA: TGTGCCAGCAGCAAACAAGGCAGGACTAGCGGATTTTACGAGCAGTACTTC
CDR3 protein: CASSKQGRTSGFYEQYF

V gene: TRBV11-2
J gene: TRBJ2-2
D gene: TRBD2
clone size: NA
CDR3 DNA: TGTGCCAGCAGCTCCGAACTAGCGGGCACACTAAACACCGGGGAGCTGTTTTTT
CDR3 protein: CASSSELAGTLNTGELFF

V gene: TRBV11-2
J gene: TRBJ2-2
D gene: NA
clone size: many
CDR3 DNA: TGTGCCAGCAGTCGCGCCGGGGGTAGGACCGGGGAGCTGTTTTTT
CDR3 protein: CASSRAGGRTGELFF

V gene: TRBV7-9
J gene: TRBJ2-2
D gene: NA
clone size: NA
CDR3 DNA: TGTGCCAGCAGCCCCGGTTTCGCCGGGGAGCTGTTTTTT
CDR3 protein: CASSPGFAGELFF

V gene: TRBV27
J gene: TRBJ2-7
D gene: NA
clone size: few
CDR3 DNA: TGTGCCAGCAGTTTAACCAGGGGCCCAGACGAGCAGTACTTC
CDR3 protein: CASSLTRGPDEQYF

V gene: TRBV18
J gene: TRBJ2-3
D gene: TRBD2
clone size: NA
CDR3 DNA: TGTGCCAGCTCGGCCGGACTAGCGAACACAGATACGCAGTATTTT
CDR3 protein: CASSAGLANTDTQYF

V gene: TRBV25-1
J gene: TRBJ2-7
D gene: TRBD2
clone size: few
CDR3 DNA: TGTGCCAGCAGTGAATTCCACAAGAGACCGGGACTAGCGACTGGTTCCTACGAGCAGTACTTC
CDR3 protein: CASSEFHKRPGLATGSYEQYF

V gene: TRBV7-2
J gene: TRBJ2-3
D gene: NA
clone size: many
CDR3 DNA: TGTGCCAGCAGCTCCTGGGCGCTAGCCACAGATACGCAGTATTTT
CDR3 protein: CASSSWALATDTQYF

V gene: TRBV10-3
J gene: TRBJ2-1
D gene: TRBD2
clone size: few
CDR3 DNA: TGTGCCATCAAAGCGGGAGGAAGGTGGAATGAGCAGTTCTTC
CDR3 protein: CAIKAGGRWNEQFF

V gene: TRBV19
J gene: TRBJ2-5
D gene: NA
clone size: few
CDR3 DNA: TGTGCCAGTAGTATCCCTCCGCCGGGGGAGACCCAGTACTTC
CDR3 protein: CASSIPPPGETQYF

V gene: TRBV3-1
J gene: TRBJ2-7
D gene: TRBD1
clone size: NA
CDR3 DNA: TGTGCCAGCAGCCGAGGACCGGGACAGGGATCCTACGAGCAGTACTTC
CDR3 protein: CASSRGPGQGSYEQYF

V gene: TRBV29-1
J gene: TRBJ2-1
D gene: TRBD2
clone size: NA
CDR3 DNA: TGCAGCGCCGCACTACTAGCGGCAGAAGGTTTCTTC
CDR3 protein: CSAALLAAEGFF